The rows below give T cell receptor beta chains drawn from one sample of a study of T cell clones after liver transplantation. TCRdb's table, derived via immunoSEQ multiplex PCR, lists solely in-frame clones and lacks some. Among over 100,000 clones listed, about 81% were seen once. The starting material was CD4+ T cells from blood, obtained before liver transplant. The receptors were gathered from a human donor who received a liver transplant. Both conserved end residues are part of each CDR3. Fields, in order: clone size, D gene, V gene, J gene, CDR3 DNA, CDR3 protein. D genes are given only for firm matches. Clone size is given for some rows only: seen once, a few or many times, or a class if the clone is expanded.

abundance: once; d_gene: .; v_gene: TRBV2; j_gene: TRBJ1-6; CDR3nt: TGTGCCAGCAGTGAAAGAACAGCGAGCTCCTATAATTCACCCCTCCACTTT; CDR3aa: CASSERTASSYNSPLHF
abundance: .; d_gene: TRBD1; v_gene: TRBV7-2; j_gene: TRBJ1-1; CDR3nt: TGTGCCAGCAGCTACGGGACAGGGGACACATACACTGAAGCTTTCTTT; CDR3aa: CASSYGTGDTYTEAFF
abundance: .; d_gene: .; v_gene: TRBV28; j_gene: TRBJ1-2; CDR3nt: TGTGCCAGCAGGGGTTCGGGCAGGACCCCATCTATACATGGCTACACCTTC; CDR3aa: CASRGSGRTPSIHGYTF
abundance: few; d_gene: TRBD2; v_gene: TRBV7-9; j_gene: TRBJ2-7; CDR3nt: TGTGCCAGCAGCTTAGCTCTAGCGGGTTGGTACGAGCAGTACTTC; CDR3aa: CASSLALAGWYEQYF
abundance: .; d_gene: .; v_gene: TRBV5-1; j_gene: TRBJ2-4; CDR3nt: TGCGCCAGCAGCTCGAGTATAAGGGAATCCAAAAACATTCAGTACTTC; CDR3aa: CASSSSIRESKNIQYF
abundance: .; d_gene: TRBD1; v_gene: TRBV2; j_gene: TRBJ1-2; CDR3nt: TGTGCCAGCAGTGCGACAGGGGGCTTATATGGCTACACCTTC; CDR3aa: CASSATGGLYGYTF
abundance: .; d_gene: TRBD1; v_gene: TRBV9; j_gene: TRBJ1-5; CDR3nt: TGTGCCAGCAGCGCGGACAGGGGGCTTCAGCCCCAGCATTTT; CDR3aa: CASSADRGLQPQHF
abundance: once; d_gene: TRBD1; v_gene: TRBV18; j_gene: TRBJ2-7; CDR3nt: TGTGCCAGCGGGACAGCCCTATATACCTACGAGCAGTACTTC; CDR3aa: CASGTALYTYEQYF
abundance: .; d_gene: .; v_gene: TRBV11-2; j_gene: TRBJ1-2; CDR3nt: TGTGCCAGCACCGCCCAGAACCTAGATAACTATGGCTACACCTTC; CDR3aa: CASTAQNLDNYGYTF
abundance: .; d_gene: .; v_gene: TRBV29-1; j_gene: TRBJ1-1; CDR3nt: TGCAGCGTGGTCGGGCCTATGAACACTGAAGCTTTCTTT; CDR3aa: CSVVGPMNTEAFF
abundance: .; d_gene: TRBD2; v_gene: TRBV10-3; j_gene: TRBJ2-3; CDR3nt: TGTGCCATCAAAGGGACTAGCGGGACTCACGATACGCAGTATTTT; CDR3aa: CAIKGTSGTHDTQYF
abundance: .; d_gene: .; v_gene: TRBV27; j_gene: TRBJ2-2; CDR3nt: TGTGCCAGCAGCCCTCGGGGGCGGAGCACCGGGGAGCTGTTTTTT; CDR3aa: CASSPRGRSTGELFF
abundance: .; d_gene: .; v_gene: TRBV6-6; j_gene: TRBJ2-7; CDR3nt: TGTGCCAGCAGTAGGGACGGGAGCTCCTACGAGCAGTACTTC; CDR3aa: CASSRDGSSYEQYF
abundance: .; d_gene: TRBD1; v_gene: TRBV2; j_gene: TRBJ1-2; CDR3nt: TGTGCCAGCCAGACTCGACAGGGACGCATTAACCGCTTGGGGGGCTACACCTTC; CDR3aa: CASQTRQGRINRLGGYTF
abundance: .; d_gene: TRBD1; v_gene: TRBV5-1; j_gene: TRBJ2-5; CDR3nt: TGCGCCAGCAGCTTAGGGGGCGGGGAGACCCAGTACTTC; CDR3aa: CASSLGGGETQYF
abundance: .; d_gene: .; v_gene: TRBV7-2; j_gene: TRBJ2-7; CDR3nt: TGTGCCAGCAGCCCCCCGTGGCGGACCCACGAGCAGTACTTC; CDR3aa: CASSPPWRTHEQYF
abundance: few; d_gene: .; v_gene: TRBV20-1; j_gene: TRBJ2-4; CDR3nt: TGCAGTGCTAACCTCCAAAACATTCAGTACTTC; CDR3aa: CSANLQNIQYF
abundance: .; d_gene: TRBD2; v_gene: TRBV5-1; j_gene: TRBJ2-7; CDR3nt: TGCGCCAGCAGCTTGGCCTTTGGACTAGCGTACAGCTCCTACGAGCAGTACTTC; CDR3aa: CASSLAFGLAYSSYEQYF
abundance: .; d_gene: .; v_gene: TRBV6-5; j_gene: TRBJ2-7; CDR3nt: TGTGCCAGCAGTTCTCACCCAAGAAGCGGGCAGTACTTC; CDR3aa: CASSSHPRSGQYF
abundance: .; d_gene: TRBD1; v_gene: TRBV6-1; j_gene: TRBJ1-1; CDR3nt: TGTGCCAGCAGCGCGACAGGGACCACTGAAGCTTTCTTT; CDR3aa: CASSATGTTEAFF
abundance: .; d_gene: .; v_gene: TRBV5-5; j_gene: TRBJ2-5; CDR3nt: TGTGCCAGCAGCCCAGATAGGTATGGCGTCCAAGAGACCCAGTACTTC; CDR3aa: CASSPDRYGVQETQYF
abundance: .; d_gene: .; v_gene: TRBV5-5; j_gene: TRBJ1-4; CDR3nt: TGTGCCAGCAGCCCTCGGGAACCTATAGGAACTAATGAAAAACTGTTTTTT; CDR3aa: CASSPREPIGTNEKLFF
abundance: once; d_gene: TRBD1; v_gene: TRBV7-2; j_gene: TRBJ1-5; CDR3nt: TGTGCCAGCAGCTCCGACAGGGTGAATCAGCCCCAGCATTTT; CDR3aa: CASSSDRVNQPQHF
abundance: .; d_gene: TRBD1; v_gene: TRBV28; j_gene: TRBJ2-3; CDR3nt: TGTGCCAGCAGTTCCCCGGGACAGGGAGGGGGCACAGATACGCAGTATTTT; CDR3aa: CASSSPGQGGGTDTQYF
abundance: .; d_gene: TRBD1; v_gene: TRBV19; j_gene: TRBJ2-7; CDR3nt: TGTGCCAGTAGTAATCCGGGACAGGCTACCTACGAGCAGTACTTC; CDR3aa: CASSNPGQATYEQYF
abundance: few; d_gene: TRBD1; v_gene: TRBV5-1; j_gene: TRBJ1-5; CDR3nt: TGCGCCAGCCTCCCCCCGGGACAGGGGCTGTATAGCAATCAGCCCCAGCATTTT; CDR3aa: CASLPPGQGLYSNQPQHF
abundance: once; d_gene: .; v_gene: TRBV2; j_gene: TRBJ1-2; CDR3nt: TGTGCCAGCAGTTCACAGGGAGCGGATGGCTACACCTTC; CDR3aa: CASSSQGADGYTF
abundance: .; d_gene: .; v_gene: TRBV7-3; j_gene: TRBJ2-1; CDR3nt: TGTGCCAGCAGCTGGTCAGCGGGTAACAATGAGCAGTTCTTC; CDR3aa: CASSWSAGNNEQFF
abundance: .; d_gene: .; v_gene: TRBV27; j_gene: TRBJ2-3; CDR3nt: TGTGCCTCCCAAAAGGGCGTTTGGGCAGATACGCAGTATTTT; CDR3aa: CASQKGVWADTQYF
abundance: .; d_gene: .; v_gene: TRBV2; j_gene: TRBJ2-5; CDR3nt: TGTGCCAGCAGAGGGACTGGAGCTCAAGAGACCCAGTACTTC; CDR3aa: CASRGTGAQETQYF
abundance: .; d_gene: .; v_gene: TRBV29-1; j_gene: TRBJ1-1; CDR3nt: TGCAGCGGACAGATAAACACTGAAGCTTTCTTT; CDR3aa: CSGQINTEAFF
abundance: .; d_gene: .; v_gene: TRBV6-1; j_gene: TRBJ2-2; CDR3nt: TGTGCCAGCAGTGAGGTACAGGGTAACACCGGGGAGCTGTTTTTT; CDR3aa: CASSEVQGNTGELFF
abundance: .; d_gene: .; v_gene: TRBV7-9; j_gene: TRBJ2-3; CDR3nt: TGTGCCAGTAGCAGGGAAGGGGTGAGGGATACGCAGTATTTT; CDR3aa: CASSREGVRDTQYF
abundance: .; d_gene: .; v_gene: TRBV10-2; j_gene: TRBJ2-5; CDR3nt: TGCGCCAGCAGTGAGTCGAATGTAGCGAGGTACCAAGAGACCCAGTACTTC; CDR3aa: CASSESNVARYQETQYF
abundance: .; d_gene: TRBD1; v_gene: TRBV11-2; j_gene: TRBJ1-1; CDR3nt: TGTGCCAGCAGCTTTCCGGGGACAGGGAACACTGAAGCTTTCTTT; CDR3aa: CASSFPGTGNTEAFF
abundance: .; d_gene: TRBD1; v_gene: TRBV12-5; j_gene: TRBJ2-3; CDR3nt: TGTGCTAGTGGGCACCCCCATGGACAGGCCAGAACGGGGCGAGATACGCAGTATTTT; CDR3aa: CASGHPHGQARTGRDTQYF
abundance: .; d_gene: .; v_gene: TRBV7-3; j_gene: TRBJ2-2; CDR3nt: TGTGCCAGCAGCTCCCAGGAGTTGGCCGGGGAGCTGTTTTTT; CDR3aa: CASSSQELAGELFF
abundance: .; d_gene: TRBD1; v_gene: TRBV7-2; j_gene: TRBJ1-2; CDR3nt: TGTGCCAGCAGCGCCTACAGGGGTTTTGACTATGGCTACACCTTC; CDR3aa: CASSAYRGFDYGYTF
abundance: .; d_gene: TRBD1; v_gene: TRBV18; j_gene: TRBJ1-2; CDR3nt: TGTGCCAGCTCACCAACGCGACAGGGACCTTGGGGCTACACCTTC; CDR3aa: CASSPTRQGPWGYTF
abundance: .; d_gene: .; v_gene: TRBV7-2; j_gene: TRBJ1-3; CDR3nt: TGTGCCAGCAGCTCCCCTAGAACCACCATATATTTT; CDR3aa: CASSSPRTTIYF
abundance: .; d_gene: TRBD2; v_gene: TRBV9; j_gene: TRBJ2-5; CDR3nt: TGTGCCAGCAGCGTAGATCTTGGCGGGGGATTACAAGAGACCCAGTACTTC; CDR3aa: CASSVDLGGGLQETQYF